This TCR beta chain was sequenced in a study (dated by TCRdb to about 2016). With regard to the full study: In people whose bodies naturally kept HIV infection under control, the researchers looked into where HIV persistence comes from.

This clonotype is medium-sized (0.01 to 0.1%) in its sample. It has no known antigen specificity. Base qualities are not recorded, but no much larger clone differs from it by a single base. The library was made by 5' RACE. Instrument on record: Illumina HiSeq 2000. In TCRdb, the public reads were trimmed at Q25 with fastp and aligned with MiXCR, with productive beta chains retained. Rows are combined by CDR3 protein, so each entry shows the most common genes and DNA. The sample records about 1,700 distinct CDR3 sequences, under 10% of which are singletons. The ten top clones hold 10% to 13% of the sample. CDR3 length: 14 amino acids, cysteine to phenylalanine. Just the 42-base CDR3 DNA is kept, in frame starting at base 1. The germline V gene encodes CDR1 SSHAT and CDR2 FNYEAQ (reference sequence). The V and J ends are trimmed by 5 bases and 1 base, leaving 11 bases between them.

The receptor comes from a female donor with HIV. The sequence joins TRBV7-7 to TRBJ1-1, with no confident D gene call. Material for sequencing was central memory T cells from blood PBMCs. The sample's cell subset or site label, in plain terms: central memory CD4+ T cells. The CDR3 has the sequence CASSPLPANTEAFF. The nucleotide sequence reads as follows: TGTGCCAGCAGCCCGTTACCCGCGAACACTGAAGCTTTCTTT.